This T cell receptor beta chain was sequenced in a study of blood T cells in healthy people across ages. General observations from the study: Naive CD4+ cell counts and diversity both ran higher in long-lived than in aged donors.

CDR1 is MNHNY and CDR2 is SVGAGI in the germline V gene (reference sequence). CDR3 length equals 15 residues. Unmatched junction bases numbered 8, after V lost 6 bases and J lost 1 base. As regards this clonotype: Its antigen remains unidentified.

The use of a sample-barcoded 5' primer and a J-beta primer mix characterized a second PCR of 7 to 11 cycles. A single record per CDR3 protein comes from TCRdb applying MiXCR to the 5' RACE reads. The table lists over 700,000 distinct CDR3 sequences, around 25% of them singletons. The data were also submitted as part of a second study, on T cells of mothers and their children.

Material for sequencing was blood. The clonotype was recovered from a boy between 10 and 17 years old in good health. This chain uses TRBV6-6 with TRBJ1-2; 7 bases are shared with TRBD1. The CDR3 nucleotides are TGTGCCAGCAGCCCCGCGGGGGACAGTAACTATGGCTACACCTTC. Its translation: CASSPAGDSNYGYTF.